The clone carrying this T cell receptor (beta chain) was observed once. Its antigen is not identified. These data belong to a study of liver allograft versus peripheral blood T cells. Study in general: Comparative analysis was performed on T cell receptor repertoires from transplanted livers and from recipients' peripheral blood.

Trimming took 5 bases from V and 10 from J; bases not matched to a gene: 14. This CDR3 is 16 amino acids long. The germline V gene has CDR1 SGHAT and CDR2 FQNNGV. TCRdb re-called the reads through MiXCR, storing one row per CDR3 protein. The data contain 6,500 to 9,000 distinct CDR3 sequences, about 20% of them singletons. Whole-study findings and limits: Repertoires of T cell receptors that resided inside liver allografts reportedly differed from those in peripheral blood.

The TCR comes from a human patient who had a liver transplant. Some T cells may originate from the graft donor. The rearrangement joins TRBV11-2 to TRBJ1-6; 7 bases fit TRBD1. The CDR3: CASSPRTGPPQSPLHF. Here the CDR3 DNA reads TGTGCCAGCAGCCCCAGGACAGGCCCACCTCAATCACCCCTCCACTTT.